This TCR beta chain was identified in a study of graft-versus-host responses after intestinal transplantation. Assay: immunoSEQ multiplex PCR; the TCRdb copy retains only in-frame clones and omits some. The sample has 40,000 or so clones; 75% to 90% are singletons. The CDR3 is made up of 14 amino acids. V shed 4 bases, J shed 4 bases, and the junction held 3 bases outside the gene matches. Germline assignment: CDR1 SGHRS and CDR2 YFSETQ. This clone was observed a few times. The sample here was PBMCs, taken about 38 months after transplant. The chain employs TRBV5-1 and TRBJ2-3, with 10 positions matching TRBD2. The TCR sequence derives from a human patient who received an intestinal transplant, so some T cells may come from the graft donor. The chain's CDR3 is CASSPGLAADTQYF. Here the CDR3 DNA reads TGCGCCAGCAGCCCCGGACTAGCGGCAGATACGCAGTATTTT.